This T cell receptor beta chain was identified during a study of PD-L1 blockade in urothelial cancer. The time point here: pretreatment peripheral blood. Study conclusions and caveats: Blood clones associated with the tumor expanded more at 3 weeks in durable-benefit patients.

On this clone itself: Its antigen is still unknown.

TCRdb's copy holds only in-frame clones and misses some; the assay was immunoSEQ multiplex PCR. The sample lists fewer than 60,000 clones; under 90% were seen once. With 6 bases removed from V and 7 bases from J, the gap between germline ends came to 10 bases. The CDR3 is 12 residues long. Germline lookup yields CDR1 MNHNY and CDR2 SVGAGI (reference sequence). This clonotype was sampled from a man aged 65 to 79 with urothelial cancer. The specimen was PBMCs, collected around atezolizumab (anti-PD-L1) treatment. The chain carries TRBV6-6 and TRBJ1-5; D might be TRBD1 (5 bases). The CDR3 region has the DNA TGTGCCAGCAGCCCAGGGAACCAGCCCCAGCATTTT. The encoded protein is CASSPGNQPQHF.